The 7 T cell receptor beta chains in this list originate from one sample, sequenced in a study of CXCR4 blockade with PD-1 therapy in pancreatic cancer. Assay used: immunoSEQ multiplex PCR; TCRdb lists only in-frame clones, some missing. The data contain thousands of clones, roughly two fifths of them singletons. Sequencing was carried out using tumor tissue. These receptors came from a human donor with pancreatic ductal adenocarcinoma.

The rearrangement uses TRBV19 and TRBJ2-6; D is uncertain. CDR1 and CDR2 (germline): LNHDA, SQIVND (reference sequence). CDR3 length: 16 residues. With 5 bases removed from V and 4 bases from J, the gap between germline ends came to 15 bases. CDR3 nucleotides: TGTGCCAGTAGTCCGCAACCGTACTCCGGGGCCAACGTCCTGACTTTC. It is translated as CASSPQPYSGANVLTF.

This chain joins TRBV6-8 and TRBJ2-1; 7 bases are a match to TRBD2. The CDR3 runs to 15 residues. Germline trimming cut 4 bases from V and 5 bases from J; bases unmatched to any gene: 8. Germline CDR1 is MNHGY and CDR2 is SAAAGT. Written as DNA, the CDR3 is TGTGCCAGCAGTTCCCCCGCCAGCGGGGACAATGAGCAGTTCTTC. Translation gives CASSSPASGDNEQFF.

This rearrangement joins TRBV4-1 to TRBJ2-6; 8 nucleotides line up with TRBD2. There are 17 residues in the CDR3. Germline values: CDR1 MGHRA, CDR2 YSYEKL. V lost 4 bases to trimming and J lost 0 bases; unmatched junction nucleotides: 5. CDR3 amino acids: CASSRGLAPSGANVLTF. The CDR3 DNA follows: TGCGCCAGCAGCCGCGGACTAGCTCCCTCTGGGGCCAACGTCCTGACTTTC.

This clone was counted once. The chain uses TRBV19 and TRBJ2-1; D unclear. Germline V gene sequence: CDR1 LNHDA, CDR2 SQIVND (reference sequence). V was cut by 0 bases and J by 9 bases, with 3 bases left in between. The CDR3 loop spans 11 amino acids. This chain's CDR3 is CASSIEVEQFF. Written as DNA, the CDR3 is TGTGCCAGTAGTATAGAAGTTGAGCAGTTCTTC.

This clone was picked up a small number of times. The chain employs TRBV29-1 and TRBJ2-2; D possibly corresponds to TRBD1 (5 bases). Germline V CDR1 and CDR2: SQVTM, ANQGSEA. This CDR3 has 13 residues. V was clipped by 6 bases and J by 6 bases, with 14 bases between them. The CDR3 region is CSVRAQGSGELFF. CDR3 coding DNA: TGCAGCGTCCGGGCTCAGGGCTCCGGGGAGCTGTTTTTT.

This chain uses TRBV18 with TRBJ2-3; D is unresolved. The ends were cut back, 2 bases at V and 0 bases at J, with 9 bases in the middle. The CDR3 loop spans 15 amino acids. Germline V gene lookup returns CDR1 KGHSH and CDR2 LQKENI. The CDR3 loop is CASSPWPGSTDTQYF. The CDR3, as DNA: TGTGCCAGCTCACCATGGCCCGGGAGCACAGATACGCAGTATTTT. The full variable domain, rest sourced from reference TRBV18 and TRBJ2-3, is NAGVMQNPRHLVRRRGQEARLRCSPMKGHSHVYWYRQLPEEGLKFMVYLQKENIIDESGMPKERFSAEFPKEGPSILRIQQVVRGDSAAYFCASSPWPGSTDTQYFGPGTRLTVL.

This clone was detected only a few times. V usage is TRBV12-1 and J usage is TRBJ1-1. TRBV12-1 counts as a pseudogene. The CDR3 runs to 13 residues. The CDR3: CASSFGSYTEAFF. The CDR3 DNA sequence: TGTGCCAGCAGCTTCGGCAGCTACACTGAAGCTTTCTTT.